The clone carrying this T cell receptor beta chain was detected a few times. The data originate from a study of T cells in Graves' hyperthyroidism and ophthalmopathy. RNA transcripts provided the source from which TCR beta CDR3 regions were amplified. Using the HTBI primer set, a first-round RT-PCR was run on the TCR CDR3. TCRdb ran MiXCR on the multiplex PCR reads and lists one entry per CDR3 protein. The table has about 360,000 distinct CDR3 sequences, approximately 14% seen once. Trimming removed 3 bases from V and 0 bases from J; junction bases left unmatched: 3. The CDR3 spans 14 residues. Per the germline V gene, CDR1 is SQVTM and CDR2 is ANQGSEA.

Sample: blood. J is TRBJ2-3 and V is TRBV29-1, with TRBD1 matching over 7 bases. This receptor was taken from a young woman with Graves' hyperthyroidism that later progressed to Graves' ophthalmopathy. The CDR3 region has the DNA TGCAGCGTTGACGGGACAGCTAGCACAGATACGCAGTATTTT. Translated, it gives CSVDGTASTDTQYF.